The clone carrying this TCR beta chain was seen a single time. Trimming took 1 base from V and 2 from J, leaving 8 bases between them. CDR3 length: 14 residues. CDR1 is SGHTA and CDR2 is FQGNSA in the germline V gene. This record belongs to a study of blood T cell repertoires in COVID-19. Study summary: From T cells, B-cell-depleted T cells, or PBMCs came the material, which was cDNA or gDNA.

Original processing methods: Estimated nucleated cell counts came from reference gene primer amplification. Only in-frame clones appear in the TCRdb table, and some are missing; sequencing was by immunoSEQ multiplex PCR. The V and J calls and clone size were taken over from that table, and D and trimming were inferred from the DNA. Here the sample spans hundreds of thousands of clones, about 89% being singletons. Sample: peripheral blood. The chain joins TRBV7-2 to TRBJ1-2; D call uncertain. The sequence came from a man aged 40-49 years with acute or convalescent COVID-19. CDR3 nucleotides: TGTGCCAGCAGCTTAGATGGCTGGAACTATGGCTACACCTTC. Amino acid sequence: CASSLDGWNYGYTF.